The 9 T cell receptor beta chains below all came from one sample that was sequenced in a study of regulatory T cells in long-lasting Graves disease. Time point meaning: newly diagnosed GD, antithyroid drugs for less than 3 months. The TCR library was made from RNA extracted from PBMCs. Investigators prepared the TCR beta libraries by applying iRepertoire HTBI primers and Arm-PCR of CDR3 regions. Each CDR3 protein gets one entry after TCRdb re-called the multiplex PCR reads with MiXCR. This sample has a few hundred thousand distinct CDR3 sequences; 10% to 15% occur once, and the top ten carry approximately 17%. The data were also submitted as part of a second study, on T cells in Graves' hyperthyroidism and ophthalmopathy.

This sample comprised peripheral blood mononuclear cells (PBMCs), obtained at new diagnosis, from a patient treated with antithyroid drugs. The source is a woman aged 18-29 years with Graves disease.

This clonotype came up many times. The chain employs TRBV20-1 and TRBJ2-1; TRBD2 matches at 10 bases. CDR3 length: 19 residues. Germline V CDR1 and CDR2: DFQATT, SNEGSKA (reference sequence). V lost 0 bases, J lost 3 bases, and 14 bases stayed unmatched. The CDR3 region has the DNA TGCAGTGCTAGAGATACTAGCGGGACGAAAACAGGACTCTACAATGAGCAGTTCTTC. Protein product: CSARDTSGTKTGLYNEQFF.

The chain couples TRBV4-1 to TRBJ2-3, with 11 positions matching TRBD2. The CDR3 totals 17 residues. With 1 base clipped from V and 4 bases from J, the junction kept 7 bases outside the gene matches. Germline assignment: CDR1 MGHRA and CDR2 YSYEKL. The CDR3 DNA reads TGCGCCAGCAGCCAAGGGGATAGCGGGAGGGAGGCAGATACGCAGTATTTT. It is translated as CASSQGDSGREADTQYF.

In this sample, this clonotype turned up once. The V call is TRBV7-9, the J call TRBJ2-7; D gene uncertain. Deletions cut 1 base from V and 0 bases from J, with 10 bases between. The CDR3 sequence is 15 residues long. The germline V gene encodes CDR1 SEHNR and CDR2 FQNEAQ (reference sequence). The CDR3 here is CASSLGFGTSYEQYF. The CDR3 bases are TGTGCCAGCAGCTTAGGTTTCGGAACCTCCTACGAGCAGTACTTC. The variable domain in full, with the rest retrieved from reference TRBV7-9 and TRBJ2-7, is DTGVSQNPRHKITKRGQNVTFRCDPISEHNRLYWYRQTLGQGPEFLTYFQNEAQLEKSRLLSDRFSAERPKGSFSTLEIQRTEQGDSAMYLCASSLGFGTSYEQYFGPGTRLTVT.

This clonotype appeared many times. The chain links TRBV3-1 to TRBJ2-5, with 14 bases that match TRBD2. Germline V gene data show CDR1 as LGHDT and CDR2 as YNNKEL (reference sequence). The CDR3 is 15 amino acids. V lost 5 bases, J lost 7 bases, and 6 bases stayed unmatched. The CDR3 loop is CASSAGLAGVLTQYF. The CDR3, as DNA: TGTGCCAGCAGCGCGGGACTAGCGGGAGTGCTGACCCAGTACTTC.

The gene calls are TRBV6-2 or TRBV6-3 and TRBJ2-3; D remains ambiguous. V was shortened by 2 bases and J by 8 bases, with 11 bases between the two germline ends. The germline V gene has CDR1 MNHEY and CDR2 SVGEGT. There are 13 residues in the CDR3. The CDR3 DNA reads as TGTGCCAGCAGTTACGAGTTGAGGATTACGCAGTATTTT. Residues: CASSYELRITQYF.

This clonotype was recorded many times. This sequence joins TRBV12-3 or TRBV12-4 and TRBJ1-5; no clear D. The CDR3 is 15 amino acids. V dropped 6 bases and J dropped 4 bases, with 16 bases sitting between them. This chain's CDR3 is CASSPKVGSNQPQHF. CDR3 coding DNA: TGTGCCAGCAGCCCAAAGGTGGGGAGTAATCAGCCCCAGCATTTT.

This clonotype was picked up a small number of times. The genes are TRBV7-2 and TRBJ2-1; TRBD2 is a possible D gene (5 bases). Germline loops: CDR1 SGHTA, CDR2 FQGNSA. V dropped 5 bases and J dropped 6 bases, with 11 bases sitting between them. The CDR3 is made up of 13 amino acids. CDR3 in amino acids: CASSVGVLNEQFF. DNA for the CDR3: TGTGCCAGCAGCGTCGGGGTCCTCAATGAGCAGTTCTTC.

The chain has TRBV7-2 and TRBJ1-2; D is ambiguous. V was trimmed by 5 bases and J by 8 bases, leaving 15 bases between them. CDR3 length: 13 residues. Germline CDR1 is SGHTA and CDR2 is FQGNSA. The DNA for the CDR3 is TGTGCCAGCAGCCTGGTGGAACAAGGGGGCTACACCTTC. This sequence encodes CASSLVEQGGYTF.

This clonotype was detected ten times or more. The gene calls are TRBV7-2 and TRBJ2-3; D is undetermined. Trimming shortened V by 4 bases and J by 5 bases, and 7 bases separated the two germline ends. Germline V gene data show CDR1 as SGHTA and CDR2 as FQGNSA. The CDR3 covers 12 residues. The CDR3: CASSSYLDTQYF. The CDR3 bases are TGTGCCAGCAGCTCGTACCTAGATACGCAGTATTTT.